A selection of T cell receptor beta chains follows, all from one sample in a study of blood T cell repertoires in COVID-19. Generated by immunoSEQ multiplex PCR, the TCRdb table keeps only in-frame clones and is missing some. The sample lists fewer than 100,000 clones, about 85% occurring once. Sequencing used peripheral blood. The receptors here all came from a human donor in a cohort sampled during active COVID-19. The CDR3 runs from the conserved cysteine through the conserved F or W. The order of the fields is J gene, D gene, clone size, V gene, CDR3 DNA, CDR3 protein. D genes are given only for firm matches. Clone size appears in some rows only: once, few, many, or a class for an expanded clone.

TRBJ1-5,TRBD1,NA,TRBV6-6,TGTGCCAGCAAGATGGGACAGGGCAATCAGCCCCAGCATTTT,CASKMGQGNQPQHF
TRBJ1-1,NA,NA,TRBV19,TGTGCCAGTAGCGACCCACCTCAGGACACGATTGGGACTGAAGCTTTCTTT,CASSDPPQDTIGTEAFF
TRBJ2-7,NA,NA,TRBV6-5,TGTGCCAGCAAGTTTGAGGGGGCCTACGAGCAGTACTTC,CASKFEGAYEQYF
TRBJ2-1,TRBD1,many,TRBV9,TGTGCCAGCAGCGCTGGGGACAGTCATAGCTCCTACAATGAGCAGTTCTTC,CASSAGDSHSSYNEQFF
TRBJ1-2,TRBD1,NA,TRBV5-1,TGCGCCAGCAGCTTGGGGGCAGAGGGGGCCCATGGCTACACCTTC,CASSLGAEGAHGYTF
TRBJ2-2,NA,few,TRBV5-1,TGCGCCAGCAGCTGGGGCGCTATAGTCGGGGAGCTGTTTTTT,CASSWGAIVGELFF
TRBJ2-3,TRBD2,NA,TRBV4-3,TGCGCCAGCAGCCAAAAGACTAGCGGGATCACAGATACGCAGTATTTT,CASSQKTSGITDTQYF
TRBJ1-2,NA,NA,TRBV5-6,TGTGCCAGCAGCGTGGGACTCCGCGGCGGCTATGGCTACACCTTC,CASSVGLRGGYGYTF
TRBJ2-3,NA,NA,TRBV7-2,TGTGCCAGCAGCTCGTACACCATGGATACGCAGTATTTT,CASSSYTMDTQYF
TRBJ2-1,TRBD2,NA,TRBV30,TGTGCCTGGACAGCGGGACCCTCCTACAATGAGCAGTTCTTC,CAWTAGPSYNEQFF
TRBJ2-7,NA,once,TRBV9,TGTGCCAGCAGCGTATACCCTAGCTCCTACGAGCAGTACTTC,CASSVYPSSYEQYF
TRBJ1-2,TRBD1,once,TRBV7-9,TGTGCCAGCAGCTTAAGACAGGGGGCTTGGGGTTACGGCTACACCTTC,CASSLRQGAWGYGYTF
TRBJ1-3,NA,NA,TRBV21-1,TGTGCCAGCAGCAAAGAGGCGGGCGCAAGATTTGGAAACACCATATATTTT,CASSKEAGARFGNTIYF
TRBJ1-1,NA,NA,TRBV21-1,TGTGCCAGGGGAACAACAGGGGCCCGGGAGAACACTGAAGCTTTCTTT,CARGTTGARENTEAFF
TRBJ2-5,NA,NA,TRBV7-3,TGTGCCAGCAGCTTAAGGGGAGCGGGCTCGGGACAAGAGACCCAGTACTTC,CASSLRGAGSGQETQYF
TRBJ2-3,NA,once,TRBV7-3,TGTGCCAGCAGCTTAACGTGGAGGGCCACAGATACGCAGTATTTT,CASSLTWRATDTQYF
TRBJ2-1,TRBD2,NA,TRBV4-1,TGCGCCAGCAGCCAAGCCCCGGGACTAGCTAACCAGTTCTTC,CASSQAPGLANQFF
TRBJ1-2,NA,NA,TRBV7-2,TGTGCCAGCACCTCCGACAGGCGCTATGGCTACACCTTC,CASTSDRRYGYTF
TRBJ2-7,TRBD1,many,TRBV19,TGTGCCAGTAGTATATTCCACGGACAGGGCTTCAACGAGCAGTACTTC,CASSIFHGQGFNEQYF
TRBJ2-7,TRBD1,NA,TRBV6-5,TGTGCCAGCCGGCCGATGGGACAGGGAAACTACGAGCAGTACTTC,CASRPMGQGNYEQYF
TRBJ2-7,TRBD1,NA,TRBV2,TGTGCCAGCTGCGGCACCGGGACAGGGATATTCTTC,CASCGTGTGIFF
TRBJ2-5,NA,NA,TRBV3-1/TRBV3-2,TGTGCCAGCAGCCAAGATCTAGCACGGGAGACCCAGTACTTC,CASSQDLARETQYF
TRBJ1-2,NA,NA,TRBV28,TGTGCCAGCAGTTTAACAGGGCTTGGAGGCTACACCTTC,CASSLTGLGGYTF
TRBJ2-5,TRBD2,NA,TRBV3-1/TRBV3-2,TGTGCCAGCAGTCATGGGCGGCTAGCGGGAGGTGTTAGAGAGACCCAGTACTTC,CASSHGRLAGGVRETQYF
TRBJ2-6,TRBD1,NA,TRBV19,TGTGCCAGTAGTATAGATGGGTTGGGAGCCTCAGGGGGCTCTGGGGCCAACGTCCTGACTTTC,CASSIDGLGASGGSGANVLTF
TRBJ1-1,NA,NA,TRBV18,TGTGCCAGCTCACCACGGCAACTGAACACTGAAGCTTTCTTT,CASSPRQLNTEAFF
TRBJ1-2,NA,once,TRBV4-2,TGTGCCAGCAGCCAAGATGGACACGATAACTATGGCTACACCTTC,CASSQDGHDNYGYTF
TRBJ2-5,NA,NA,TRBV6-2/TRBV6-3,TGTGCCAGCAGTTACGTGGCAGGGGAGACCCAGTACTTC,CASSYVAGETQYF
TRBJ1-3,TRBD1,NA,TRBV5-1,TGCGCCAGCAGCTTGGACGGGACAGGGTCTGGAAACACCATATATTTT,CASSLDGTGSGNTIYF
TRBJ2-5,TRBD2,NA,TRBV5-1,TGCGCCAGCAGCTTGGGACTAGCGGGAGGGGGTACTCAAGAGACCCAGTACTTC,CASSLGLAGGGTQETQYF
TRBJ2-3,NA,NA,TRBV7-9,TGTGCCAGCAGCCCTAGACACCTATCAGCGGGCCGAGCAGATACGCAGTATTTT,CASSPRHLSAGRADTQYF
TRBJ1-5,TRBD1,NA,TRBV18,TGTGCCAGCTCACCACCGGCTGGAGGGGGCCCTCAGCCCCAGCATTTT,CASSPPAGGGPQPQHF
TRBJ2-3,TRBD2,NA,TRBV9,TGTGCCAGCAGCGTTACGGCGGGAGGGCTGAGTCTTCGGGACACAGATACGCAGTATTTT,CASSVTAGGLSLRDTDTQYF
TRBJ2-1,NA,NA,TRBV25-1,TGTGCCAGCAGTGAGTATGGGGGAACGGGAGCGGTTGAGCAGTTCTTC,CASSEYGGTGAVEQFF
TRBJ1-1,TRBD1,once,TRBV4-1,TGCGCCAGCAGCCAAGAAGCAACAGGGGGGCCTGAAGCTTTCTTT,CASSQEATGGPEAFF
TRBJ2-1,TRBD2,NA,TRBV3-1/TRBV3-2,TGTGCCAGCAGCCAAGAGCGACTAGCGGGGTCCTCGTGGCAGCAGTTCTTC,CASSQERLAGSSWQQFF
TRBJ2-3,NA,NA,TRBV7-2,TGTGCCAGCAGCCCATTTACAGATACGCAGTATTTT,CASSPFTDTQYF
TRBJ1-5,NA,few,TRBV2,TGTGCCAGCAGCAAACAGGCGAGCAATCAGCCCCAGCATTTT,CASSKQASNQPQHF
TRBJ2-1,NA,NA,TRBV28,TGTGCCAGCAGGGCGGCGGGGAATGAGCAGTTCTTC,CASRAAGNEQFF
TRBJ2-7,TRBD2,NA,TRBV5-1,TGCGCCAGCAGCTTGGACGGGAGGGTTGCCGAGCAGTACTTC,CASSLDGRVAEQYF
TRBJ2-7,TRBD1,NA,TRBV2,TGTGCCAGCAGGGTCCGGGACAGGGTTGGCGAGCAGTACTTC,CASRVRDRVGEQYF
TRBJ2-7,NA,NA,TRBV20-1,TGCAGTGGCAGGGGCGCCTACGAGCAGTACTTC,CSGRGAYEQYF
TRBJ2-7,TRBD2,NA,TRBV19,TGTGCCAGTAGTATTGGACTAGCGGGACGCGAGCAGTACTTC,CASSIGLAGREQYF
TRBJ2-2,NA,NA,TRBV7-6,TGTGCCAGCAGCCCCCCGAGTCCCCCCGGGGAGCTGTTTTTT,CASSPPSPPGELFF
TRBJ1-1,NA,NA,TRBV27,TGTGCCAGCAGTTTTTTGGCCCACTCGGGGGGCACTGAAGCTTTCTTT,CASSFLAHSGGTEAFF
TRBJ2-3,TRBD1,NA,TRBV14,TGTGCCAGCAGCCACAGACAGGGGGAACAGGATACGCAGTATTTT,CASSHRQGEQDTQYF
TRBJ1-5,NA,NA,TRBV6-2/TRBV6-3,TGTGCCAGCAGTTACGACCCTTTACAGGACGGCAATCAGCCCCAGCATTTT,CASSYDPLQDGNQPQHF
TRBJ1-1,TRBD1,NA,TRBV24-1,TGTGCCACCAGAGACACAGGGGTCACGGAAGCTTTCTTT,CATRDTGVTEAFF
TRBJ2-7,TRBD2,NA,TRBV5-3,TGTGCCAGAAGCTTGGATAGGGAGCGGGATTATTCCTACGAGCAGTACTTC,CARSLDRERDYSYEQYF
TRBJ2-3,NA,NA,TRBV19,TGTGCCAGTAGCTGGGCTGGGCTCACAGATACGCAGTATTTT,CASSWAGLTDTQYF